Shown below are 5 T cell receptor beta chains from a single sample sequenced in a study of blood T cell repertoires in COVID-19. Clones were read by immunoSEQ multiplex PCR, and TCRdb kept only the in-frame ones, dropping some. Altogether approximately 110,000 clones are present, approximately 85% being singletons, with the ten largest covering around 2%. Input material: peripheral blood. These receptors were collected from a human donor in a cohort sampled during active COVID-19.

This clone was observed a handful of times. The CDR3 reads CASSVGGQPQHF. The CDR3 region has the DNA TGTGCCAGCAGTGTAGGGGGCCAGCCCCAGCATTTT. The chain combines TRBV28 with TRBJ1-5; 7 bases align to TRBD1. The CDR3 runs 12 residues. V shed 5 bases and J 7 bases; nucleotides not matched to a gene: 2. Germline V gene sequence: CDR1 MDHEN, CDR2 SYDVKM.

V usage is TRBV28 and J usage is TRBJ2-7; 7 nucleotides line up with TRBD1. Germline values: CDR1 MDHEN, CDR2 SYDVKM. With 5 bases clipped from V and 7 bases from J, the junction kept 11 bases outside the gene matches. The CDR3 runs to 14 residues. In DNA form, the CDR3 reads TGTGCCAGCAGTCACCCGACAGGGATGAGGGAGCAGTACTTC. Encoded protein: CASSHPTGMREQYF.

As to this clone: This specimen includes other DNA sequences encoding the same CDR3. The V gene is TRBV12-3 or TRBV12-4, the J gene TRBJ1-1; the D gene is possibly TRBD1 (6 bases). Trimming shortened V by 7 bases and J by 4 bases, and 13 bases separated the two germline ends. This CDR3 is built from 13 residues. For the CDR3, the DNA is TGTGCCAGCATCACGACAGGAGGCACTGAAGCTTTCTTT. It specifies CASITTGGTEAFF.

The CDR3 loop is CASSLGRGSNEQYF. The DNA of the CDR3 is TGTGCCAGCAGCTTGGGAAGGGGGAGTAACGAGCAGTACTTC. The gene calls are TRBV11-3 and TRBJ2-7, with D perhaps TRBD1 (6 bases). V gave up 3 bases and J gave up 5 bases, with 14 bases separating them. Germline V gene lookup returns CDR1 SGHNT and CDR2 YENEEA. There are 14 residues in the CDR3. The whole variable domain, filled in from reference TRBV11-3 and TRBJ2-7, reads EAGVVQSPRYKIIEKKQPVAFWCNPISGHNTLYWYLQNLGQGPELLIRYENEEAVDDSQLPKDRFSAERLKGVDSTLKIQPAELGDSAVYLCASSLGRGSNEQYFGPGTRLTVT.

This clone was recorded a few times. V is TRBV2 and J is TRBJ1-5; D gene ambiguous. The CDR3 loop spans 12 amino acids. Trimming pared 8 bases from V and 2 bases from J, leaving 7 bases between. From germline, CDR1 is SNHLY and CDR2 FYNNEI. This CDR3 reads CASQGGNQPQHF. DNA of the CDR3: TGTGCCAGCCAAGGAGGCAATCAGCCCCAGCATTTT.